What follows are 2 T cell receptor beta chains derived from one specimen sequenced in a study of blood T cell repertoires in COVID-19. The assay was immunoSEQ multiplex PCR, and TCRdb's table has in-frame clones only and misses some. The sample consists of 120,000 or so clones, about 85% of them appearing once. Sequencing was performed on peripheral blood. These receptor sequences come from a woman older than 75 with acute or convalescent COVID-19.

This chain joins TRBV9 and TRBJ2-7, with 8 bases that match TRBD2. The V segment lost 2 bases and the J segment 5 bases; nucleotides outside the gene matches: 6. Germline V gives CDR1 SGDLS, CDR2 YYNGEE. CDR3 length: 14 residues. CDR3 in amino acids: CASSVGAGRDEQYF. As DNA, the CDR3 is TGTGCCAGCAGCGTTGGTGCCGGGAGGGACGAGCAGTACTTC.

V usage is TRBV18 and J usage is TRBJ1-2; 9 nucleotides align to TRBD1. CDR1 and CDR2 from the germline V gene are KGHSH and LQKENI. CDR3 size: 17 residues. Trimming at V came to 0 bases and at J to 3 bases, leaving 8 bases not matched to a gene. CDR3 coding DNA: TGTGCCAGCTCACCACCTTCTGGACAGGGGATGCACTATGGCTACACCTTC. Translating it yields CASSPPSGQGMHYGYTF.